The rows below give T cell receptor beta chains drawn from one sample of a study of blood T cell repertoires in COVID-19. Data came from immunoSEQ multiplex PCR; TCRdb stores just in-frame clones and leaves some out. The sample holds about 270,000 clones, about nine tenths seen once. The material sequenced was peripheral blood. The receptors stem from a man over 45 with acute or convalescent COVID-19. Both conserved end residues are part of each CDR3. A D gene is named only where the DNA matches it firmly. Clone size is not always given. Where it is, it says once, few, many or a class for expanded clones.

TRBV5-1	TRBD2	TRBJ2-1	.	CASSQGLAGGRYNEQFF	TGCGCCAGCAGCCAAGGACTAGCGGGGGGACGATACAATGAGCAGTTCTTC
TRBV9	TRBD1	TRBJ1-3	.	CASSVRGRNTIYF	TGTGCCAGCAGCGTAAGGGGGCGAAACACCATATATTTT
TRBV6-6	.	TRBJ2-7	.	CASSDFQALNEQYF	TGTGCCAGCAGTGATTTCCAGGCTTTAAACGAGCAGTACTTC
TRBV27	.	TRBJ2-2	.	CASSPTGGGGELFF	TGTGCCAGCAGCCCCACCGGGGGAGGCGGGGAGCTGTTTTTT
TRBV19	TRBD1	TRBJ2-1	.	CASSIPGQGRDEQFF	TGTGCCAGTAGTATCCCGGGACAGGGGCGCGATGAGCAGTTCTTC
TRBV6-5	TRBD1	TRBJ1-4	.	CASSSRTGFEKLFF	TGTGCCAGCAGCTCCCGGACAGGGTTTGAAAAACTGTTTTTT
TRBV25-1	TRBD1	TRBJ1-1	once	CASRPGQGSEAFF	TGTGCCAGCAGGCCGGGACAGGGCTCTGAAGCTTTCTTT
TRBV19	TRBD1	TRBJ1-3	.	CASSLTGFTGNTIYF	TGTGCCAGTTCGTTGACAGGGTTTACTGGAAACACCATATATTTT
TRBV30	.	TRBJ1-5	.	CAWSVYINQPQHF	TGTGCCTGGAGTGTTTACATTAATCAGCCCCAGCATTTT
TRBV19	.	TRBJ1-3	once	CASSIGPQNTIYF	TGTGCCAGTAGTATAGGCCCTCAGAACACCATATATTTT
TRBV11-1	.	TRBJ2-1	.	CASSLGGPSYNEQFF	TGTGCCAGCAGCTTAGGTGGGCCCTCCTACAATGAGCAGTTCTTC
TRBV6-4	.	TRBJ2-2	.	CASRPEQGANTGELFF	TGTGCCAGCAGGCCGGAACAGGGAGCGAACACCGGGGAGCTGTTTTTT
TRBV4-1	.	TRBJ2-7	.	CASSPVENLEGEQYF	TGCGCCAGCAGCCCCGTGGAAAACCTCGAGGGCGAGCAGTACTTC